These 5 T cell receptor beta chains share one sample of origin, sequenced in a study of cytomegalovirus exposure and HLA in healthy donors. A multiplex PCR was run with 60 Vbeta primers and 13 Jbeta primers. Sequencing was performed with immunoSEQ multiplex PCR; in TCRdb, only in-frame clones are kept and a portion is missing. This sample's table has under 95,000 clones. The specimen was PBMCs. The receptors originated from a female donor in good health and CMV-seropositive.

The V call is TRBV11-2, the J call TRBJ2-7; 9 bases agree with TRBD2. Losses at the gene ends were 1 base for V and 4 bases for J; bases not matched to a gene: 11. The CDR3 has 17 residues. Germline values: CDR1 SGHAT, CDR2 FQNNGV. CDR3 bases: TGTGCCAGCAGCTTAGCGCTAGCGGGAACGTTCCCTTACGAGCAGTACTTC. This gives the protein CASSLALAGTFPYEQYF.

The chain has TRBV4-1 and TRBJ2-7, with a tentative D call TRBD1 (6 bases). The CDR3 consists of 14 residues. Germline values: CDR1 MGHRA, CDR2 YSYEKL. Trimming removed 5 bases at V and 3 bases at J, with 14 bases between. The CDR3 here is CASSDRDTYYEQYF. As DNA, the CDR3 is TGCGCCAGCAGCGACCGGGACACCTACTACGAGCAGTACTTC.

This chain links TRBV9 with TRBJ1-6; D not resolved. CDR1 is SGDLS, CDR2 YYNGEE, per germline. The CDR3 spans 15 residues. V lost 3 bases and J lost 9, with 16 bases in between. CDR3 residues: CASSASYVSGSPLHF. The CDR3 DNA reads TGTGCCAGCAGCGCCTCCTACGTTTCGGGTTCACCCCTCCACTTT.

The V and J genes are TRBV5-6 and TRBJ2-7, with D uncertain. Trimming shortened V by 0 bases and J by 1 base, and 5 bases separated the two germline ends. This CDR3 spans 13 amino acids. Germline CDR1 is SGHDT and CDR2 is YYEEEE. DNA for the CDR3: TGTGCCAGCAGCTTGGTATCTTCCTACGAGCAGTACTTC. Amino acids: CASSLVSSYEQYF.

The chain has TRBV28 and TRBJ1-2; D is perhaps TRBD1 (6 bases). From germline, CDR1 is MDHEN and CDR2 SYDVKM. The length of the CDR3 is 13 residues. The ends were cut back, 10 bases at V and 10 bases at J, with 22 bases in the middle. CDR3 sequence (DNA): TGTGCCATCGGACAGTCTTCCTTCGGGGCCTACACCTTC. The encoded protein is CAIGQSSFGAYTF.